This TCR beta chain is from a study of blood T cell repertoires in COVID-19. TCRdb keeps only in-frame clones here, not all; method: immunoSEQ multiplex PCR. The table includes fewer than 200,000 clones, 86% detected once. CDR1 is SGHNT and CDR2 is YENEEA in the germline V gene. V was clipped by 5 bases and J by 6 bases, with 16 bases between them. The CDR3 has 15 amino acids. This clonotype originated in a man aged 65-85 years with active or convalescent COVID-19. V and J are TRBV11-3 and TRBJ2-2; the D call may be TRBD1 or TRBD2 (5 bases each). The specimen was peripheral blood. CDR3 amino acids: CASSLGAGNAGELFF. In nucleotides, the CDR3 is TGTGCCAGCAGCCTAGGGGCCGGGAATGCCGGGGAGCTGTTTTTT.